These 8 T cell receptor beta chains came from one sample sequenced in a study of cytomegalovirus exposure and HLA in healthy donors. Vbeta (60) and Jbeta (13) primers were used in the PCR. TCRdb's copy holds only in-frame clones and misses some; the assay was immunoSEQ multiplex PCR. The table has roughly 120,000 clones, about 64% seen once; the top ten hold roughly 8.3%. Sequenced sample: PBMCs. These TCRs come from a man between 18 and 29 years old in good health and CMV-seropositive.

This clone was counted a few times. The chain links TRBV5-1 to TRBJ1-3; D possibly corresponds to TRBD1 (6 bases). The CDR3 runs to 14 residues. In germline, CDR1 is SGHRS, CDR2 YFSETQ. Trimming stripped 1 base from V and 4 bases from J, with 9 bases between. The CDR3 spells CASSLQGSGNTIYF. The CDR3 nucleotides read TGCGCCAGCAGCTTGCAGGGGAGCGGAAACACCATATATTTT.

The CDR3 loop reads CASSPNRGVNTGELFF. As DNA, the CDR3 is TGTGCCAGCAGCCCTAACAGGGGAGTAAACACCGGGGAGCTGTTTTTT. The chain is built from TRBV5-6 and TRBJ2-2; TRBD1 aligns across 7 bases. Per germline, CDR1 SGHDT and CDR2 YYEEEE. This CDR3 comprises 16 residues. V lost 4 bases to trimming and J lost 2 bases; unmatched junction nucleotides: 8.

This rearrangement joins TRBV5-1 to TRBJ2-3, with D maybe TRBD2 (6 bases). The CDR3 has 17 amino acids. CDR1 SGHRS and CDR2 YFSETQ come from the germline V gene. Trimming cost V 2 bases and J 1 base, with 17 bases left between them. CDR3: CASSFPGRRVGTDTQYF. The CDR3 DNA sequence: TGCGCCAGCAGCTTCCCGGGCCGGAGGGTCGGCACAGATACGCAGTATTTT.

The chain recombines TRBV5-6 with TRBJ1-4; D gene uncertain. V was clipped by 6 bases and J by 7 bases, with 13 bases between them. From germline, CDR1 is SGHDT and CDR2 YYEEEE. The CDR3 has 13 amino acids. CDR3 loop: CASKMGGGEKLFF. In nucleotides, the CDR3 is TGTGCCAGCAAAATGGGAGGCGGTGAAAAACTGTTTTTT.

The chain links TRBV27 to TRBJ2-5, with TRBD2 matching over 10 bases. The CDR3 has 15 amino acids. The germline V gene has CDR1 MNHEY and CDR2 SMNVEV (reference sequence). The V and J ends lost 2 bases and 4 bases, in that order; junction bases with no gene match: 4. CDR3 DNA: TGTGCCAGCAGTTTAGAGCGGGGGGGCGCAGAGACCCAGTACTTC. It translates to CASSLERGGAETQYF.

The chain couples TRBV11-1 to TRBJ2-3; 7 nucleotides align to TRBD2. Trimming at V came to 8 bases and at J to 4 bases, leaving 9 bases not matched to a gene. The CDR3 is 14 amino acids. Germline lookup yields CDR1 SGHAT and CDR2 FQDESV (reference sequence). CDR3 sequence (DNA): TGTGCCAGCGGATTCAGCGGGGCGGCAGATACGCAGTATTTT. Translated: CASGFSGAADTQYF.

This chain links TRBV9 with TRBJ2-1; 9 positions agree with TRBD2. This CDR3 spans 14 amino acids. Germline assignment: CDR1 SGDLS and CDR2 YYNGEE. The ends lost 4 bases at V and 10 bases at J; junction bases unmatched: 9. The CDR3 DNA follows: TGTGCCAGCAGCCCGCGGGGTAGCGGGGGCGAGCAGTTCTTC. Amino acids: CASSPRGSGGEQFF.

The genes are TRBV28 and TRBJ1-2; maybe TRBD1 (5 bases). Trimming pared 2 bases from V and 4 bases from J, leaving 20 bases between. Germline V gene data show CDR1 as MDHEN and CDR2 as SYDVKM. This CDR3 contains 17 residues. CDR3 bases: TGTGCCAGCAGTTTAGGGGGGGGACCGGGGTCAGGCTATGGCTACACCTTC. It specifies CASSLGGGPGSGYGYTF.